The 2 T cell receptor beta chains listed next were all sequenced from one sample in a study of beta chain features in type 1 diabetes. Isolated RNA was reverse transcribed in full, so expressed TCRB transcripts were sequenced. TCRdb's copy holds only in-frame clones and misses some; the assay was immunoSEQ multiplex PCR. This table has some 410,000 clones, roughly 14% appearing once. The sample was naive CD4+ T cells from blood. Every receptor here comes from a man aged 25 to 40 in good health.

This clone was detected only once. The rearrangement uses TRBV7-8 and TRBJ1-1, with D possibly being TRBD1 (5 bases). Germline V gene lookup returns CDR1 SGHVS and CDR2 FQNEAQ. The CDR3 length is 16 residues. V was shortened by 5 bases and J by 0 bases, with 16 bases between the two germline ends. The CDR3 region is CASSAQAHTVNTEAFF. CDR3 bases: TGTGCCAGCAGCGCACAGGCCCATACCGTGAACACTGAAGCTTTCTTT.

The CDR3 region has the DNA TGCGCCAGCAGCTTGACTAGCGGGAACGCCAAAAACATTCAGTACTTC. Encoded protein: CASSLTSGNAKNIQYF. V gene TRBV5-1 combines with J gene TRBJ2-4, with 10 positions matching TRBD2. The CDR3 contains 16 residues. The junction had 2 bases not matched to a gene; V was cut back by 1 base and J by 1 base. Per germline, CDR1 SGHRS and CDR2 YFSETQ.